The 22 T cell receptor beta chains listed next were all sequenced from one sample in a study of T cell responses to AZD1222 COVID-19 vaccine. Data came from immunoSEQ multiplex PCR; TCRdb stores just in-frame clones and leaves some out. The table shows 70,000 to 90,000 clones, with approximately 80% occurring only once. Sequences were derived from peripheral blood, sampled on day 0 of AZD1222 vaccination. Receptor source: an adult in good health.

This clone appeared a single time. V usage is TRBV2 and J usage is TRBJ1-2; perhaps TRBD1 as D (5 bases). The V gene's germline CDR1 is SNHLY and CDR2 FYNNEI. Deletions cut 1 base from V and 8 bases from J, with 14 bases between. CDR3 size: 14 residues. Written as DNA, the CDR3 is TGTGCCAGCAGTGAAGGAGTCCAGGGTAGAGGCTACACCTTC. Translated: CASSEGVQGRGYTF.

The CDR3 DNA sequence: TGCAGCGTTCAATCTGGAGCGGGACTAGCAGACAATGAGCAGTTCTTC. Translation gives CSVQSGAGLADNEQFF. The chain links TRBV29-1 to TRBJ2-1; 9 nucleotides align to TRBD2. J was trimmed by 5 bases and V by 5 bases; bases with no gene match: 13. CDR3 size: 16 residues. Germline values: CDR1 SQVTM, CDR2 ANQGSEA.

This clone has a single count. The chain joins TRBV10-3 to TRBJ2-5; D is ambiguous. Per the germline V gene, CDR1 is ENHRY and CDR2 is SYGVKD. This CDR3 comprises 16 residues. The V end was cut by 3 bases, the J end by 2 bases, with 16 bases between. CDR3 in amino acids: CAISDSPPGSQETQYF. The CDR3 DNA reads as TGTGCCATCAGTGACTCGCCTCCGGGCTCACAAGAGACCCAGTACTTC.

The chain has TRBV5-3 and TRBJ1-5, with D hard to call. TRBV5-3 is marked as an open reading frame, function uncertain. V was clipped by 2 bases and J by 3 bases, with 12 bases between them. CDR3 length equals 15 residues. The chain's CDR3 is CARSFVSRSNQPQHF. The CDR3, as DNA: TGTGCCAGAAGCTTCGTTAGCCGGTCCAATCAGCCCCAGCATTTT.

The chain employs TRBV18 and TRBJ1-2; tentatively, D is TRBD1 (6 bases). Trimming left V 3 bases short and J 6 bases short, with 11 bases between. Germline CDR1 and CDR2: KGHSH and LQKENI. The CDR3 covers 13 residues. The CDR3: CASSPDRSHGYTF. The DNA for the CDR3 is TGTGCCAGCTCACCGGACAGAAGCCATGGCTACACCTTC.

There are a few counts of this clone. The chain couples TRBV30 to TRBJ2-1; TRBD1 matches at 9 bases. The germline V gene encodes CDR1 GTSNPN and CDR2 SVGIG (reference sequence). After removal of 5 bases from V and 2 bases from J, the junction contained 7 bases not matched to a gene. This CDR3 is built from 15 residues. CDR3 nucleotide sequence: TGTGCCTGGGACGCGGGACAGGGTACCTACAATGAGCAGTTCTTC. The encoded protein is CAWDAGQGTYNEQFF.

The gene calls are TRBV2 and TRBJ1-2, with D perhaps matching TRBD1 (5 bases). Deletions cut 8 bases from V and 3 bases from J, with 19 bases between. The CDR3 covers 15 residues. The germline gives CDR1 SNHLY, CDR2 FYNNEI. The DNA for the CDR3 is TGTGCCAGCCGCAAGGACCTGGGACCTTACTATGGCTACACCTTC. Translating gives CASRKDLGPYYGYTF.

V gene TRBV28 combines with J gene TRBJ2-1; no clear D gene. There are 15 residues in the CDR3. Germline loops: CDR1 MDHEN, CDR2 SYDVKM. The V gene lost 6 bases and the J gene lost 2 bases, with 14 bases spanning the gap. CDR3: CASSPPPKPYNEQFF. The DNA for the CDR3 is TGTGCCAGCAGCCCTCCCCCGAAGCCCTACAATGAGCAGTTCTTC.

This clone occurred once. The J gene is TRBJ1-1, the V gene TRBV30; 7 nucleotides match TRBD1. This CDR3 has 14 amino acids. Per the germline V gene, CDR1 is GTSNPN and CDR2 is SVGIG (reference sequence). After removal of 2 bases from V and 5 bases from J, the junction contained 8 bases not matched to a gene. The CDR3 region has the DNA TGTGCCTGGAGTAGTAGGACAGGTCGGACTGAAGCTTTCTTT. Protein product: CAWSSRTGRTEAFF.

This rearrangement joins TRBV11-2 to TRBJ1-4, with unresolved D. V was cut by 3 bases and J by 4 bases, with 21 bases left in between. Germline V gene sequence: CDR1 SGHAT, CDR2 FQNNGV. The CDR3 totals 18 residues. CDR3 sequence: CASSFTPQVGLINEKLFF. CDR3 DNA sequence: TGTGCCAGCAGCTTCACCCCTCAGGTCGGGCTTATTAATGAAAAACTGTTTTTT.

The chain joins TRBV5-1 to TRBJ2-2; possible D gene TRBD1, 5 bases. Germline CDR1 reads SGHRS; CDR2 reads YFSETQ. The length of the CDR3 is 14 residues. The V gene lost 3 bases and the J gene lost 2 bases, with 8 bases spanning the gap. The CDR3 sequence: CASSSGQNTGELFF. The CDR3 DNA follows: TGCGCCAGCAGCTCAGGACAAAACACCGGGGAGCTGTTTTTT.

The chain is built from TRBV6-5 and TRBJ1-5; D gene unclear. Trimming took off 11 bases at V and 10 bases at J, with 21 bases between the two ends. CDR1 MNHEY and CDR2 SVGAGI come from the germline V gene. The CDR3 extends over 13 amino acids. DNA for the CDR3: TGTGCCTCCCTGGAAACCTCCTTTAAACCCCAGCATTTT. This translates into CASLETSFKPQHF.

The CDR3 nucleotides are TGCGCCAGCAGCCCCCGGACAGACCAAGAGACCCAGTACTTC. Its translation is CASSPRTDQETQYF. This chain links TRBV5-1 with TRBJ2-5; D possibly corresponds to TRBD1 (6 bases). The germline V gene encodes CDR1 SGHRS and CDR2 YFSETQ. This CDR3 has 14 residues. V was cut by 4 bases and J by 0 bases, with 10 bases left in between.

The chain employs TRBV28 and TRBJ1-2; a weak D match, TRBD1 (5 bases). The germline V gene encodes CDR1 MDHEN and CDR2 SYDVKM. The CDR3 is 11 residues long. CDR3 in DNA: TGTGCGGTGTCAGGGACTGATGGCTACACCTTC. Translated, it gives CAVSGTDGYTF.

This chain connects TRBV12-3 or TRBV12-4 to TRBJ1-5; D not resolved. The length of the CDR3 is 13 residues. V was shortened by 2 bases and J by 0 bases, with 2 bases between the two germline ends. CDR3 residues: CASSLYSNQPQHF. In DNA form, the CDR3 reads TGTGCCAGCAGTTTATATAGCAATCAGCCCCAGCATTTT.

The chain employs TRBV2 and TRBJ2-5, with 9 bases that match TRBD1. Trimming took 5 bases from V and 5 from J; bases not matched to a gene: 12. The length of the CDR3 is 16 residues. Germline values: CDR1 SNHLY, CDR2 FYNNEI. CDR3 in DNA: TGTGCCAGCAGTCCCGGACAGGGGACTAATGTGGAGACCCAGTACTTC. Translated: CASSPGQGTNVETQYF.

The gene calls are TRBV10-1 and TRBJ1-2; D ambiguous. The germline V gene has CDR1 WNHNN and CDR2 SYGVQD (reference sequence). The CDR3 is made up of 13 amino acids. Deletions cut 2 bases from V and 2 bases from J, with 6 bases between. The CDR3 nucleotides read TGCGCCAGCAGTGAGCAACGGAACTATGGCTACACCTTC. Translating it yields CASSEQRNYGYTF.

The table lists this clone with a count of one. The chain combines TRBV28 with TRBJ2-1; perhaps TRBD2 as D (5 bases). Between the trimmed V and J ends, which lost 5 bases and 0 bases, there was a span of 14 bases. The CDR3 consists of 16 residues. Germline lookup yields CDR1 MDHEN and CDR2 SYDVKM. CDR3 sequence reads: CASSPTGEGSYNEQFF. The CDR3 region has the DNA TGTGCCAGCAGTCCAACCGGAGAGGGCTCCTACAATGAGCAGTTCTTC.

This chain uses TRBV6-5 with TRBJ1-1, with TRBD1 as a possible D gene (5 bases). Germline-derived CDR1 and CDR2 are MNHEY and SVGAGI. The CDR3 extends over 13 amino acids. Trimming removed 7 bases from V and 5 bases from J, with 14 bases in between. The CDR3 DNA reads as TGTGCCAGCACTACGCGCACAGGTACTGAAGCTTTCTTT. It yields the protein CASTTRTGTEAFF.

The V call is TRBV7-8, the J call TRBJ2-5; no firm D call. Trimming cost V 0 bases and J 7 bases, with 9 bases left between them. The CDR3 extends over 13 amino acids. Germline loops: CDR1 SGHVS, CDR2 FQNEAQ. The CDR3 bases are TGTGCCAGCAGCTTAGCGGCAGAAGGGACCCAGTACTTC. This codes for CASSLAAEGTQYF.

The rearrangement uses TRBV5-8 and TRBJ2-7; the match to TRBD2 covers 7 bases. The J segment lost 3 bases and the V segment lost 4 bases, leaving 10 bases of the junction unmatched. CDR1 is SGHTS and CDR2 is YDEGEE in the germline V gene. The CDR3 is made up of 15 amino acids. The CDR3 sequence: CASSPERETYYEQYF. CDR3 nucleotide sequence: TGTGCCAGCAGCCCGGAGCGGGAAACCTACTACGAGCAGTACTTC.

This clone was detected only once. V and J are TRBV23-1 and TRBJ2-3; D gene uncertain. TRBV23-1 is sorted into the ORF group, with uncertain function. This CDR3 contains 10 residues. V was pared by 6 bases and J by 6 bases, with 4 bases between. CDR3 sequence: CASRKDTQYF. The CDR3 DNA reads TGCGCCAGCAGAAAGGATACGCAGTATTTT.